These 22 T cell receptor beta chains were sequenced from one sample in a study of T cell repertoires in cytomegalovirus infection (dated by TCRdb to the late 2010s). Sequencer: Illumina HiSeq 1500. TCRdb trimmed public reads at Q25 via fastp, called clones via MiXCR and kept in-frame beta chains. Rows with a matching CDR3 protein are joined into one entry that keeps the most common DNA and genes. A total of 110,000 to 150,000 distinct CDR3 sequences appear in this sample, over 25% of them only once. Around half of the sample rests with the top ten. The treatment or condition label on this specimen signifies: in vitro stimulation with specific CMV peptide epitopes to enrich CMV-specific T cells. Which antigens these TCRs recognize remains unknown. Here the sequenced sample was CD8+ T cells from cultured PBMCs, taken from culture after CMV antigen stimulation. The receptors originated from a human donor in good health (CMV status not recorded). Some clones in this sample may be carry-over from other donors' samples.

V is TRBV20-1 and J is TRBJ2-3, with 10 bases identical to TRBD2. The V and J ends lost 1 base and 5 bases, in that order; junction bases with no gene match: 6. Germline V gene sequence: CDR1 DFQATT, CDR2 SNEGSKA (reference sequence). This CDR3 is built from 15 residues. The CDR3: CSARGERGGRDTQYF. The CDR3 nucleotides read TGCAGTGCTAGAGGAGAGCGGGGGGGCCGAGATACGCAGTATTTT.

This sequence joins TRBV24-1 and TRBJ1-5; D gene ambiguous. There are 13 residues in the CDR3. Germline CDR1 and CDR2: KGHDR and SFDVKD. Trimming shortened V by 5 bases and J by 5 bases, and 9 bases separated the two germline ends. The CDR3 sequence: CATSGGLDQPQHF. CDR3 bases: TGTGCCACCAGTGGAGGGTTGGATCAGCCCCAGCATTTT.

In the case of this clonotype: A read error is possible here, since a much larger clone lies one base away. The rearrangement joins TRBV4-1 to TRBJ2-7; 7 nucleotides line up with TRBD1. The CDR3 contains 15 residues. Germline CDR1 and CDR2: MGHRA and YSYEKL. The CDR3 loop is CASSLSGTATYEQCF. The DNA for the CDR3 is TGCGCCAGCAGCCTCTCCGGGACAGCCACCTACGAGCAGTGCTTC.

The chain recombines TRBV14 with TRBJ2-3; 10 bases match TRBD2. The CDR3 loop spans 16 amino acids. Germline V gene sequence: CDR1 SGHDN, CDR2 FVKESK. With 0 bases clipped from V and 5 bases from J, the junction kept 5 bases outside the gene matches. The CDR3 DNA reads as TGTGCCAGCAGCCAAGATCAGCCTAGCGGGGGAGATACGCAGTATTTT. It specifies CASSQDQPSGGDTQYF. The full variable domain, its missing parts supplied by reference TRBV14 and TRBJ2-3, is EAGVTQFPSHSVIEKGQTVTLRCDPISGHDNLYWYRRVMGKEIKFLLHFVKESKQDESGMPNNRFLAERTGGTYSTLKVQPAELEDSGVYFCASSQDQPSGGDTQYFGPGTRLTVL.

In the case of this clonotype: The junction departs from germline at one end; a sequencing error may be responsible. The chain combines TRBV5-6 with TRBJ2-1; the D gene is possibly TRBD2 (5 bases). The CDR3 sequence is 14 residues long. Germline values: CDR1 SGHDT, CDR2 YYEEEE. CDR3 in DNA: TGTGCCAGCACCTTGAGGACTCCTGAAACTGAGCAGTTCTTC. It yields the protein CASTLRTPETEQFF.

The sample holds many counts of this clonotype. The chain joins TRBV27 to TRBJ1-1; D not resolved. Germline CDR1 is MNHEY and CDR2 is SMNVEV (reference sequence). The V end was cut by 7 bases, the J end by 6 bases, with 15 bases between. This CDR3 is built from 13 residues. The CDR3 DNA reads as TGTGCCAGCACCCTTGGTAAGGGTTCTGAAGCTTTCTTT. Translating gives CASTLGKGSEAFF.

The rearrangement uses TRBV7-9 and TRBJ1-1, with D uncertain. Per the germline V gene, CDR1 is SEHNR and CDR2 is FQNEAQ (reference sequence). The ends were cut back, 2 bases at V and 3 bases at J, with 4 bases in the middle. There are 12 residues in the CDR3. The CDR3 region has the DNA TGTGCCAGCAGCTTACAGGACACTGAAGCTTTCTTT. Translation: CASSLQDTEAFF.

Only a few counts were recorded for this clonotype. This chain connects TRBV7-2 to TRBJ2-3, with TRBD2 matching over 7 bases. Germline V gene data show CDR1 as SGHTA and CDR2 as FQGNSA. The CDR3 loop spans 17 amino acids. V lost 3 bases and J lost 4; bases outside the gene matches: 13. The CDR3 loop reads CASSFYTGRYGADTQYF. As DNA, the CDR3 is TGTGCCAGCAGCTTTTATACCGGGAGGTATGGGGCAGATACGCAGTATTTT.

This clonotype was seen repeatedly, ten times or more. The chain has TRBV7-9 and TRBJ1-1, with D tentatively TRBD1 (5 bases). The V end lost 4 bases, the J end lost 8 bases, and 11 bases lay between the germline ends. CDR3 length equals 12 residues. CDR1 and CDR2 from the germline V gene are SEHNR and FQNEAQ (reference sequence). In DNA form, the CDR3 reads TGTGCCAGCAGCTCGTTCGGGGCAGAAGCTTTCTTT. It specifies CASSSFGAEAFF.

This clonotype has more than one count but fewer than ten. The chain employs TRBV4-1 and TRBJ1-6; no clear D. The CDR3 is made up of 13 amino acids. Trimming pared 0 bases from V and 15 bases from J, leaving 12 bases between. The germline V gene has CDR1 MGHRA and CDR2 YSYEKL. For the CDR3, the DNA is TGCGCCAGCAGCCAAGAAACAGATCTCGACCTCCACTTT. It encodes CASSQETDLDLHF.

The chain joins TRBV2 to TRBJ1-4; D is unresolved. Trimming took off 4 bases at V and 0 bases at J, with 9 bases between the two ends. There are 15 residues in the CDR3. Per the germline V gene, CDR1 is SNHLY and CDR2 is FYNNEI. The CDR3 reads CASSGKGSTNEKLFF. The DNA of the CDR3 is TGTGCCAGCAGTGGAAAGGGCTCAACTAATGAAAAACTGTTTTTT.

The table lists this clonotype with a few counts. This chain links TRBV20-1 with TRBJ2-5, with 9 bases identical to TRBD1. With V trimmed by 0 bases and J by 1 base, 6 bases remained unmatched. The CDR3 is 16 residues long. The germline gives CDR1 DFQATT, CDR2 SNEGSKA (reference sequence). Here the CDR3 DNA reads TGCAGTGCTAGAGATAGGGGACAGGGCCTCCAAGAGACCCAGTACTTC. It encodes CSARDRGQGLQETQYF.

This chain joins TRBV2 and TRBJ2-6, with D uncertain. This CDR3 contains 14 residues. Trimming left V 7 bases short and J 1 base short, with 8 bases between. The germline CDR1 and CDR2 sequences are SNHLY and FYNNEI. For the CDR3, the DNA is TGTGCCAGCACCATAACGTCTGGGGCCAACGTCCTGACTTTC. This codes for CASTITSGANVLTF.

This clonotype was seen more than once but under ten times. The chain uses TRBV27 and TRBJ1-2; TRBD1 aligns across 7 bases. The CDR3 is 13 residues long. The germline V gene encodes CDR1 MNHEY and CDR2 SMNVEV (reference sequence). The trim removed 8 bases at V and 4 bases at J, leaving 7 bases unmatched. DNA for the CDR3: TGTGCCAGCTTCGGGACAGACGGCTATGGCTACACCTTC. Residues: CASFGTDGYGYTF.

V usage is TRBV6-4 and J usage is TRBJ2-1; D unclear. The V gene lost 6 bases and the J gene lost 6 bases, with 15 bases spanning the gap. The CDR3 consists of 14 residues. Germline assignment: CDR1 MRHNA and CDR2 SNTAGT. CDR3 protein: CASSHDYSGNEQFF. CDR3 in DNA: TGTGCCAGCAGCCACGATTACTCCGGCAATGAGCAGTTCTTC.

This clonotype turned up a few times. The chain couples TRBV11-1 to TRBJ1-2, with D possibly TRBD1 on 5 matching bases. The CDR3 contains 14 residues. Germline CDR1 SGHAT, CDR2 FQDESV (reference sequence). V gave up 5 bases and J gave up 4 bases, with 14 bases separating them. The CDR3 here is CASSPSGTVYGYTF. CDR3 coding DNA: TGTGCCAGCAGCCCGTCCGGGACGGTCTATGGCTACACCTTC.

This clonotype was observed a few times. The chain has TRBV6-2 or TRBV6-3 and TRBJ2-7, with 7 nucleotides matching TRBD1. CDR1 is MNHEY and CDR2 is SVGEGT in the germline V gene. This CDR3 contains 15 residues. V lost 2 bases to trimming and J lost 0 bases; unmatched junction nucleotides: 4. CDR3 region: CASSYMGQSSYEQYF. CDR3 sequence (DNA): TGTGCCAGCAGTTACATGGGACAGAGCTCCTACGAGCAGTACTTC.

This clonotype came up a few times. CDR3 bases: TGTGCCAGCAGCATAAACACCGGGGAGCTGTTTTTT. It is translated as CASSINTGELFF. This chain uses TRBV7-6 with TRBJ2-2; D gene ambiguous. V was trimmed by 5 bases and J by 2 bases, leaving 3 bases between them. The CDR3 is made up of 12 amino acids. Germline-derived CDR1 and CDR2 are SGHVS and FNYEAQ. The full variable domain, in which reference TRBV7-6 and TRBJ2-2 provide the parts outside the CDR3, is GAGVSQSPRYKVTKRGQDVALRCDPISGHVSLYWYRQALGQGPEFLTYFNYEAQQDKSGLPNDRFSAERPEGSISTLTIQRTEQRDSAMYRCASSINTGELFFGEGSRLTVL.

To note about this clonotype: The junction departs from germline at one end; a sequencing error may be responsible. The rearrangement uses TRBV4-1 and TRBJ2-7, with D possibly matching TRBD1 (5 bases). Per the germline V gene, CDR1 is MGHRA and CDR2 is YSYEKL. This CDR3 has 16 amino acids. In DNA form, the CDR3 reads TGTGCCAGCAGCCAAGATGAGGCGACAGACTCCTACGAGCAGTACTTC. It specifies CASSQDEATDSYEQYF.

The chain carries TRBV10-3 and TRBJ2-2; 9 bases are a match to TRBD2. V lost 2 bases to trimming and J lost 1 base; unmatched junction nucleotides: 8. The CDR3 length is 18 residues. The germline CDR1 and CDR2 sequences are ENHRY and SYGVKD. The DNA of the CDR3 is TGTGCCATCAGTGAGCCCGGGGGTAGCGGGGGGAACACCGGGGAGCTGTTTTTT. It specifies CAISEPGGSGGNTGELFF.

This clonotype appeared once. The chain links TRBV2 to TRBJ2-1; 11 bases fit TRBD2. The ends lost 6 bases at V and 5 bases at J; junction bases unmatched: 6. Germline V CDR1 and CDR2: SNHLY, FYNNEI. The CDR3 consists of 15 residues. The chain's CDR3 is CASRWTSGPDNEQFF. DNA of the CDR3: TGTGCCAGCAGATGGACTAGCGGGCCAGACAATGAGCAGTTCTTC. The whole variable domain, remainder taken from reference TRBV2 and TRBJ2-1, is EPEVTQTPSHQVTQMGQEVILRCVPISNHLYFYWYRQILGQKVEFLVSFYNNEISEKSEIFDDQFSVERPDGSNFTLKIRSTKLEDSAMYFCASRWTSGPDNEQFFGPGTRLTVL.

This chain uses TRBV6-1 with TRBJ1-5; the D is unclear. V shed 7 bases and J shed 0 bases, with 13 bases lying between them. Germline CDR1 and CDR2: MNHNS and SASEGT. The CDR3 has 15 amino acids. CDR3: CASNRAGYSNQPQHF. The CDR3 DNA follows: TGTGCCAGCAACCGAGCGGGTTATAGCAATCAGCCCCAGCATTTT.